This T cell receptor beta chain comes out of a study of cytomegalovirus exposure and HLA in healthy donors. Whole-study context: An earlier analysis found some 100 million unique TCR beta sequences from about 190 million T cells. An early release of data contained tens of millions of unique TCRs, which came from HLA-typed donors. Whole-study findings and limits: Rare TCR sequences predominated, though certain public TCRs were found in many donors.

When sampled, the donors appeared nominally healthy, though they likely had unrecorded immune exposures. A remark on this clone: No antigen is known for it.

Trimming stripped 4 bases from V and 0 bases from J, with 10 bases between. CDR1 SGHDN and CDR2 FVKESK come from the germline V gene. The CDR3 is made up of 15 amino acids. PCR primers comprised 60 Vbeta and 13 Jbeta primers. Clones were read by immunoSEQ multiplex PCR, and TCRdb kept only the in-frame ones, dropping some. This sample yields around 150,000 clones, of which roughly 77% are seen a single time; roughly 2.6% belongs to the top ten. The sample comprised PBMCs. The J gene is TRBJ2-1, the V gene TRBV14; D may be TRBD1 (5 bases). The clonotype comes from a woman aged 35 to 49 in good health and CMV-seropositive. The CDR3 nucleotides are TGTGCCAGCAGCCTGCAGGGTTTCTCCTACAATGAGCAGTTCTTC. It is translated as CASSLQGFSYNEQFF.